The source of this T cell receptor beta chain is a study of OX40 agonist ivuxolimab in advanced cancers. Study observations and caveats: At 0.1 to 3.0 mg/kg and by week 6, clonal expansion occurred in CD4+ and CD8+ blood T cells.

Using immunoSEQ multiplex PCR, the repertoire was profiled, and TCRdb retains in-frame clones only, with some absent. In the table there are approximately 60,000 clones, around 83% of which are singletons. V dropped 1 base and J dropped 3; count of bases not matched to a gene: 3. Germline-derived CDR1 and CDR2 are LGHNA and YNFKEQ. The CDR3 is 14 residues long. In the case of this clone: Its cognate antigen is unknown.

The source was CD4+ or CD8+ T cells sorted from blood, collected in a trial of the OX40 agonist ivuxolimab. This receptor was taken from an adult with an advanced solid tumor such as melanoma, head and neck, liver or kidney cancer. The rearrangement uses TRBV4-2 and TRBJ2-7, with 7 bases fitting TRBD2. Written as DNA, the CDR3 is TGTGCCAGCAGCCAAGGGGGCGGGGGCTACGAGCAGTACTTC. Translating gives CASSQGGGGYEQYF.